What follows is one T cell receptor beta chain and its context. Its cognate antigen is unknown. Per germline, CDR1 SGHNT and CDR2 YYREEE (reference sequence). The CDR3 consists of 15 residues. Trimming pared 4 bases from V and 4 bases from J, leaving 12 bases between. This sample was included in a study of CD8 T cells in Susac syndrome. Notes on the study in general: The study's TCR sequencing and HLA analysis drew on a certain number of individuals. That number was acknowledged as relatively small.

With random hexamers, reverse transcription was performed on about 0.5 to 1 ug of RNA. Coverage of TCR beta CDR3 amplification by immunoSEQ multiplex PCR extended to 54 Vbeta and 13 Jbeta. TCRdb re-called the immunoSEQ multiplex PCR reads with MiXCR, one entry per CDR3 protein. The sample shows approximately 220,000 distinct CDR3 sequences, 95% of them seen only once. Isolation of CD8+ and CD4+ T cells was performed negatively, whereas enrichment of TEMRA cells was done by FACS. The sequenced material came from CD4+ T cells from PBMCs. The TCR sequence derives from a human donor with multiple sclerosis. V and J are TRBV5-4 and TRBJ2-6, with D possibly TRBD1 on 5 matching bases. DNA of the CDR3: TGTGCCAGCAGCATTCCAGGGAACGGGGCCAACGTCCTGACTTTC. Its protein product is CASSIPGNGANVLTF.